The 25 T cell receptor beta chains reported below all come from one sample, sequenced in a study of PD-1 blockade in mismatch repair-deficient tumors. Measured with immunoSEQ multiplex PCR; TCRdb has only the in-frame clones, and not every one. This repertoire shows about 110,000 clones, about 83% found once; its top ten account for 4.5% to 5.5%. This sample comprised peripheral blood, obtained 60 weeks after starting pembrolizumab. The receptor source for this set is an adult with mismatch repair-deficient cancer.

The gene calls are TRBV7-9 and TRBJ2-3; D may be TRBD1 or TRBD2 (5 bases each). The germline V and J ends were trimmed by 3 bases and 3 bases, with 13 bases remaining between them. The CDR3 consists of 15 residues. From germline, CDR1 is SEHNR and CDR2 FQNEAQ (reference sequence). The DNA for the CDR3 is TGTGCCAGCAGCTTGGGACCGGGGCAGACAGATACGCAGTATTTT. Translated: CASSLGPGQTDTQYF. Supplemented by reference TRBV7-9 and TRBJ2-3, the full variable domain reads DTGVSQNPRHKITKRGQNVTFRCDPISEHNRLYWYRQTLGQGPEFLTYFQNEAQLEKSRLLSDRFSAERPKGSFSTLEIQRTEQGDSAMYLCASSLGPGQTDTQYFGPGTRLTVL.

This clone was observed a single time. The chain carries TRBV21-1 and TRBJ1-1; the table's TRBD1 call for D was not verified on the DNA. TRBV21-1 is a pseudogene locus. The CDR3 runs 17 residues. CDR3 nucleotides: TGTGCCAGCAGCAAAGGGTCAGGGGTGGTAATGAACACTGAAGCTTTCTTT. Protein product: CASSKGSGVVMNTEAFF.

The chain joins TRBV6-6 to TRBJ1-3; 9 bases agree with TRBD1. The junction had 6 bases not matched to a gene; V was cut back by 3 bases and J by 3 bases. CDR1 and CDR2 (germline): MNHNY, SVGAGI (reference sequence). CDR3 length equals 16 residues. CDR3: CASSYIRDRVGNTIYF. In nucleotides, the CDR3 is TGTGCCAGCAGTTATATCCGGGACAGGGTTGGAAACACCATATATTTT.

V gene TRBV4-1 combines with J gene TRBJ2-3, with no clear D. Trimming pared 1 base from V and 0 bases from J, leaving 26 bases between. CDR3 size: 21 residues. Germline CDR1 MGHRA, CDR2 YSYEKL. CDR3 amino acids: CASSQAGEIFSDSDSTDTQYF. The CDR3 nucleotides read TGCGCCAGCAGCCAAGCGGGCGAGATTTTCTCCGACTCGGACAGCACAGATACGCAGTATTTT.

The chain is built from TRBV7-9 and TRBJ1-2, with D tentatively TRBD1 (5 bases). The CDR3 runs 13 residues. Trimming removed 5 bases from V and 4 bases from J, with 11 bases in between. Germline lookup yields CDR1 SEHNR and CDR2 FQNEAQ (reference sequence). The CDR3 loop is CASSKGAGYGYTF. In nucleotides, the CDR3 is TGTGCCAGCAGCAAAGGGGCAGGCTATGGCTACACCTTC.

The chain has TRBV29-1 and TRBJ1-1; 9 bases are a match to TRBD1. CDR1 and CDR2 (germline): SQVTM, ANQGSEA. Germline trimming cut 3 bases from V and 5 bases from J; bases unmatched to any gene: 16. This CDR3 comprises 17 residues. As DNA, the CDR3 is TGCAGCGTTGAGCTCGAGGGGACAGGGCAAGGAGGGACTGAAGCTTTCTTT. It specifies CSVELEGTGQGGTEAFF. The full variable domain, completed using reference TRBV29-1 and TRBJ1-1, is SAVISQKPSRDICQRGTSLTIQCQVDSQVTMMFWYRQQPGQSLTLIATANQGSEATYESGFVIDKFPISRPNLTFSTLTVSNMSPEDSSIYLCSVELEGTGQGGTEAFFGQGTRLTVV.

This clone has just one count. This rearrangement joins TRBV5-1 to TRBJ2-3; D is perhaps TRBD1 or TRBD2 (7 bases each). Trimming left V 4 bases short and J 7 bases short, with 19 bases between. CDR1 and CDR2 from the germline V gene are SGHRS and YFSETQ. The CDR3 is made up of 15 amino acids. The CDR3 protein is CASSPGEGAVYTQYF. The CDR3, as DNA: TGCGCCAGCAGCCCTGGGGAGGGGGCTGTATATACGCAGTATTTT.

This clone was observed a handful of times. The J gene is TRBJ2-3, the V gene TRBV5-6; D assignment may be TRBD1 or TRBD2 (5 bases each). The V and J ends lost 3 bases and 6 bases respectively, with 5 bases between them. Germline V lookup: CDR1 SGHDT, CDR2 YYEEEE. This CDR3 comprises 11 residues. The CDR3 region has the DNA TGTGCCAGCAGCTGGGACGATACGCAGTATTTT. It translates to CASSWDDTQYF.

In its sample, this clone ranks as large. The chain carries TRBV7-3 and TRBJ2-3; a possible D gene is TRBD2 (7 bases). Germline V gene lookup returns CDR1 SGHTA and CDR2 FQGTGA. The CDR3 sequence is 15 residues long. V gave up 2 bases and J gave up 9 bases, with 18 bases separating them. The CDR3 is CASSLSAGAPGTQYF. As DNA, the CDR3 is TGTGCCAGCAGCTTATCCGCGGGGGCCCCTGGAACGCAGTATTTT.

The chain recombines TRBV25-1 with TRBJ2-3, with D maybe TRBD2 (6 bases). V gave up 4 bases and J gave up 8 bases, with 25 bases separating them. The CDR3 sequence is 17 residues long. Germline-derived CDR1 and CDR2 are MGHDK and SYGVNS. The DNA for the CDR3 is TGTGCCAGCAGTGTACTCTTAGCGGAACCATTATTAGGTACGCAGTATTTT. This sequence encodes CASSVLLAEPLLGTQYF.

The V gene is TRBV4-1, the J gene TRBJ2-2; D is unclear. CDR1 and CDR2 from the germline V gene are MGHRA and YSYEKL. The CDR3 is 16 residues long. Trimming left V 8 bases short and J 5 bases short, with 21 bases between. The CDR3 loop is CASPTNPYSRTGELFF. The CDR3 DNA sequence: TGCGCCAGCCCAACTAACCCGTATAGTCGGACCGGGGAGCTGTTTTTT.

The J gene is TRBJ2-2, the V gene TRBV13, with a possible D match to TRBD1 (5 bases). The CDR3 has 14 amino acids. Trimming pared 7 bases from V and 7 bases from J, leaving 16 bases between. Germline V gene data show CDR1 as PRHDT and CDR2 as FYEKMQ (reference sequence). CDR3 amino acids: CASKEVGQGGELFF. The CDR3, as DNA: TGTGCCAGCAAGGAAGTGGGGCAAGGCGGGGAGCTGTTTTTT.

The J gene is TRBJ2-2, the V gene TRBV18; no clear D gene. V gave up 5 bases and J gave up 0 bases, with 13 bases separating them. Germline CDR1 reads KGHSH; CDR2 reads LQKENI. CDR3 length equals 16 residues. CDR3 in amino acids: CASSTARISNTGELFF. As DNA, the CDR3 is TGTGCCAGCTCAACGGCACGGATTTCGAACACCGGGGAGCTGTTTTTT.

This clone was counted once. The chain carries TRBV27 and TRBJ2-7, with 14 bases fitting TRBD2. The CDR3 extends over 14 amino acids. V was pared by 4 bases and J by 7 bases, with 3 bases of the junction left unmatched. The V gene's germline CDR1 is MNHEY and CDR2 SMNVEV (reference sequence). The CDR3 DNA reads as TGTGCCAGCAGTTCGGGACTAGCGGGAGTGGAGCAGTACTTC. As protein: CASSSGLAGVEQYF.

The CDR3 region is CASGKGTGESDTQYF. The CDR3 nucleotides are TGTGCTAGTGGTAAAGGGACAGGGGAATCAGATACGCAGTATTTT. This sequence joins TRBV12-5 and TRBJ2-3, with 10 bases identical to TRBD1. This CDR3 comprises 15 residues. Germline CDR1 is LGHNT and CDR2 is FRNRAP. V was clipped by 5 bases and J by 4 bases; unmatched bases: 6.

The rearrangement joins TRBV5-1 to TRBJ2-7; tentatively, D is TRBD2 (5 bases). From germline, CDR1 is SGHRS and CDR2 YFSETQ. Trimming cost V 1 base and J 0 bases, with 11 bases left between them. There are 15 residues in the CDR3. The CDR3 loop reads CASSLYGVSSYEQYF. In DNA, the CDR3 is TGCGCCAGCAGCTTGTACGGGGTAAGCTCCTACGAGCAGTACTTC.

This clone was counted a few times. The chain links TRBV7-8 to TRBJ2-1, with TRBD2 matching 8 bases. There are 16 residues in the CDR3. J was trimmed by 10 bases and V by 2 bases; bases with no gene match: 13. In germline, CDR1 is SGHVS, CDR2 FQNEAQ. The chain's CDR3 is CASSLKGGLGPLEQFF. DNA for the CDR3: TGTGCCAGCAGCTTAAAAGGGGGACTAGGCCCATTGGAGCAGTTCTTC.

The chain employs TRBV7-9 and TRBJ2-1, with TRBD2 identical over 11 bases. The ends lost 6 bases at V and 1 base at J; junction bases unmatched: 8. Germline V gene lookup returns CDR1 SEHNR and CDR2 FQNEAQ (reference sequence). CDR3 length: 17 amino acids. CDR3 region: CASRPLTSGRSYNEQFF. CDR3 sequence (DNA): TGTGCCAGCAGGCCCCTCACTAGCGGGAGATCCTACAATGAGCAGTTCTTC. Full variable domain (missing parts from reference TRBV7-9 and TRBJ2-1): DTGVSQNPRHKITKRGQNVTFRCDPISEHNRLYWYRQTLGQGPEFLTYFQNEAQLEKSRLLSDRFSAERPKGSFSTLEIQRTEQGDSAMYLCASRPLTSGRSYNEQFFGPGTRLTVL.

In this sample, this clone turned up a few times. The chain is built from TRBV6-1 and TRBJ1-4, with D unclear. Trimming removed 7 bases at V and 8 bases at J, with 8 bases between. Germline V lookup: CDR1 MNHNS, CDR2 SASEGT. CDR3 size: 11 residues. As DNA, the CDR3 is TGTGCCAGCACCGAACAGGAAAAACTGTTTTTT. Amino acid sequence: CASTEQEKLFF.

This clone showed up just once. The CDR3 nucleotides are TGTGCCAGCAGTTACGCGCCAGACCGCTATGGCTACACCTTC. Residues: CASSYAPDRYGYTF. The chain is built from TRBV6-5 and TRBJ1-2; no clear D gene. The germline V and J ends were trimmed by 2 bases and 4 bases, with 11 bases remaining between them. The CDR3 runs 14 residues. CDR1 is MNHEY and CDR2 is SVGAGI in the germline V gene.

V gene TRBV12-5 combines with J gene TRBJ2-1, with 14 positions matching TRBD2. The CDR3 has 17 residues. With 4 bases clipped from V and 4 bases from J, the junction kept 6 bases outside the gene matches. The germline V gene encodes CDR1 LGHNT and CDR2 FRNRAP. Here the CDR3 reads CASGSGLAGGMYNEQFF. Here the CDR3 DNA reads TGTGCTAGTGGTTCCGGACTAGCGGGAGGCATGTACAATGAGCAGTTCTTC.

The CDR3 region is CASSGAGVRNEQFF. In DNA, the CDR3 is TGTGCCAGCAGCGGAGCGGGAGTGCGGAATGAGCAGTTCTTC. The chain uses TRBV9 and TRBJ2-1, with 8 bases that match TRBD2. CDR3 length: 14 residues. V lost 3 bases, J lost 7 bases, and 6 bases stayed unmatched. Germline assignment: CDR1 SGDLS and CDR2 YYNGEE. Supplemented by reference TRBV9 and TRBJ2-1, the full variable domain reads DSGVTQTPKHLITATGQRVTLRCSPRSGDLSVYWYQQSLDQGLQFLIQYYNGEERAKGNILERFSAQQFPDLHSELNLSSLELGDSALYFCASSGAGVRNEQFFGPGTRLTVL.

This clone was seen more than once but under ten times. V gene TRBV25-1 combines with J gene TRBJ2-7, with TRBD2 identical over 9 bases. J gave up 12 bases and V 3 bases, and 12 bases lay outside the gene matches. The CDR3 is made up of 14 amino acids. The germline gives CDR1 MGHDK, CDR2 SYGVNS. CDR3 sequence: CASSELAGGSVVYF. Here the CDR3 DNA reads TGTGCCAGCAGTGAGCTCGCGGGAGGGTCGGTAGTGTACTTC.

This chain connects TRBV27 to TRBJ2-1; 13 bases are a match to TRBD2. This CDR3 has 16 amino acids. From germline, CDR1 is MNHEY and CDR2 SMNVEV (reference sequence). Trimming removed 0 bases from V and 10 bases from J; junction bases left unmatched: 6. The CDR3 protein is CASSLSRTSGSQEQFF. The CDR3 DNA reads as TGTGCCAGCAGTTTATCGAGGACTAGCGGGAGTCAGGAGCAGTTCTTC.

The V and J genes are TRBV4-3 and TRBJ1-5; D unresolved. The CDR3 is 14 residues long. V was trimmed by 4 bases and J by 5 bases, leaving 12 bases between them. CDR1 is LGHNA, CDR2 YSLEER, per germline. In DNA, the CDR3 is TGCGCCAGCAGCCTCACCTCACGTGATCAGCCCCAGCATTTT. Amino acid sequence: CASSLTSRDQPQHF.